This record concerns one T cell receptor (beta chain) sequence. This record comes from a study of blood T cells in healthy people across ages. The CDR3 contains 13 residues. V dropped 4 bases and J dropped 7 bases, with 13 bases sitting between them. Per germline, CDR1 DFQATT and CDR2 SNEGSKA (reference sequence). A second PCR, run for about 7 to 11 cycles, used a sample-barcoded 5' primer plus a J-beta primer mix. Using its own MiXCR run on the 5' RACE reads, TCRdb lists one record per CDR3 protein. The sample includes fewer than 1.5 million distinct CDR3 sequences, around two fifths of them seen just once.

This chain joins TRBV20-1 and TRBJ1-4, with no clear D. The sample taken for sequencing was blood. This clonotype was sampled from a woman in her late teens or twenties in good health. DNA of the CDR3: TGCAGTGCTATTCGGGGATACGGTGAAAAACTGTTTTTT. Encoded protein: CSAIRGYGEKLFF.